This T cell receptor beta chain was sequenced in a study of T cell responses to AZD1222 COVID-19 vaccine. Findings of the study overall: With dominance at 160-218 and 743-854, vaccine-associated CD4 TCRs spanned spike. After the peak T cell response, and only then, were repertoires sampled.

Germline V gene lookup returns CDR1 LNHDA and CDR2 SQIVND (reference sequence). This CDR3 has 11 residues. The V end was cut by 5 bases, the J end by 6 bases, with 7 bases between. Of note for this clone: Its antigen is currently unknown.

Produced via immunoSEQ multiplex PCR; TCRdb's table is partial and in-frame only. The sample has approximately 150,000 clones, 87% seen once. The sequenced sample was peripheral blood, obtained 28 days after the second AZD1222 dose. The TCR was taken from an adult who received the AZD1222 COVID-19 vaccine. V is TRBV19 and J is TRBJ1-1, with D perhaps matching TRBD1 (5 bases). In nucleotides, the CDR3 is TGTGCCAGTAGTGGGGCGTCTGAAGCTTTCTTT. Translation: CASSGASEAFF.